The sequence of this TCR beta chain was determined in a study of T-cell reconstitution after alpha-beta-depleted transplantation in children. Molecular barcoding with unique molecular identifiers was used for the TCRbeta library. TCRdb redid the calling of the PCR reads with MiXCR, one entry per CDR3 protein. The sample contains fewer than 200,000 distinct CDR3 sequences, about 6.4% of which appear only once. The germline V gene has CDR1 SGHVS and CDR2 FQNEAQ. V lost 8 bases to trimming and J lost 12 bases; unmatched junction nucleotides: 13. This CDR3 has 13 amino acids. This clonotype was counted ten times or more.

This clonotype originated in a human donor who donated a stem cell graft to a child with Wiskott-Aldrich syndrome. The material was PBMCs from the stem cell graft donor, obtained from the stem cell graft. The chain recombines TRBV7-8 with TRBJ2-1; 7 bases fit TRBD2. CDR3 sequence (DNA): TGTGCCAGCCCCCTAGGGGCAGCGGGGTTGCAGTTCTTC. Protein: CASPLGAAGLQFF.